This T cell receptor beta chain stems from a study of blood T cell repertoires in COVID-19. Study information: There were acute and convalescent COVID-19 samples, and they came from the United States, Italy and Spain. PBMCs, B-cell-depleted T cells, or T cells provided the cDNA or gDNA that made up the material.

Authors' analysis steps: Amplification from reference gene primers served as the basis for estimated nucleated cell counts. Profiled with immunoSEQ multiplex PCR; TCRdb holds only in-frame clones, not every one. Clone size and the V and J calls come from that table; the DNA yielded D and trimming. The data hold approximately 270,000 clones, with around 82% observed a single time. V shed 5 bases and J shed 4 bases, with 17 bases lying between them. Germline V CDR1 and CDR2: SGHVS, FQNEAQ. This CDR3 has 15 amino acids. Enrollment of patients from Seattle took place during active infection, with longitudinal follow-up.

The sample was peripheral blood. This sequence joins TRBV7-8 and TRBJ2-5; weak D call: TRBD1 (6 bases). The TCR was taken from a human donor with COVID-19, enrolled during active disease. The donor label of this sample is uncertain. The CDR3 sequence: CASSPATGPSETQYF. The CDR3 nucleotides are TGTGCCAGCAGCCCTGCGACAGGTCCGTCAGAGACCCAGTACTTC.